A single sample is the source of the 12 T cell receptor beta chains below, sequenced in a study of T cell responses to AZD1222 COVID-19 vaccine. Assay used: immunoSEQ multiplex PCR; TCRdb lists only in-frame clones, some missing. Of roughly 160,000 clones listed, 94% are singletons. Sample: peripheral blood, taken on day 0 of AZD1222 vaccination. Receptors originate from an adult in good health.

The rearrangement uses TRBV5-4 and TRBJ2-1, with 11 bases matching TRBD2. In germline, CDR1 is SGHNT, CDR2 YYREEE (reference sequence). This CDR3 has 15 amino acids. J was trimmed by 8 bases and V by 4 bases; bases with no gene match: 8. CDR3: CASSIVAGGDDEQFF. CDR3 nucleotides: TGTGCCAGCAGCATCGTAGCGGGAGGGGACGATGAGCAGTTCTTC.

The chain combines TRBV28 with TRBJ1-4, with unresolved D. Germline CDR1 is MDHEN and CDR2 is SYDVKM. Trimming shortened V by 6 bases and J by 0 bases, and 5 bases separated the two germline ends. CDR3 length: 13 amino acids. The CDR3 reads CASSVATNEKLFF. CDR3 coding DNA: TGTGCCAGCAGCGTTGCAACTAATGAAAAACTGTTTTTT.

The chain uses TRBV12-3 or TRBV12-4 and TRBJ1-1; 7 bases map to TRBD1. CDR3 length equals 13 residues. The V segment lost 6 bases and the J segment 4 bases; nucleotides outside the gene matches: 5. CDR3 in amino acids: CASSLNRGTEAFF. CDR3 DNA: TGTGCCAGCAGCCTCAACAGGGGCACTGAAGCTTTCTTT.

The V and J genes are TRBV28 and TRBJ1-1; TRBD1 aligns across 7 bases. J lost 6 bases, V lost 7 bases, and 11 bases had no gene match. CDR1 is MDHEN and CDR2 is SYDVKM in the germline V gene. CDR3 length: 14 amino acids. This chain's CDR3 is CASTLQGGFAEAFF. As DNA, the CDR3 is TGTGCCAGCACCCTTCAGGGGGGGTTTGCTGAAGCTTTCTTT.

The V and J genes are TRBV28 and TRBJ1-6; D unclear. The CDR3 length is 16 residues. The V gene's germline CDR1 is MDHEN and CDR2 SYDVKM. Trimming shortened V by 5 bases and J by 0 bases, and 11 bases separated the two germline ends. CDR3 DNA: TGTGCCAGCAGTCCCTCGGTGAGCTCCTATAATTCACCCCTCCACTTT. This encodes CASSPSVSSYNSPLHF.

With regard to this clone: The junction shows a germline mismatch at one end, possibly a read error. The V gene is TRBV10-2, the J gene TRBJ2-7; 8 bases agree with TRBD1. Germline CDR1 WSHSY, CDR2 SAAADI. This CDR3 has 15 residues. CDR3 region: CASCEVFGQGGGQYF. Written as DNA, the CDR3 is TGCGCCAGCTGTGAGGTCTTTGGACAGGGTGGGGGGCAGTACTTC.

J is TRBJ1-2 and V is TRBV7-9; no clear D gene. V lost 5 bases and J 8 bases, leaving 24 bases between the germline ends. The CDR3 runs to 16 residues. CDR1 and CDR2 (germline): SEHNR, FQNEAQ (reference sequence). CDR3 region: CASSLTTPRLKEGYTF. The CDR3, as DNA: TGTGCCAGCAGCCTTACAACTCCAAGGTTAAAGGAGGGCTACACCTTC.

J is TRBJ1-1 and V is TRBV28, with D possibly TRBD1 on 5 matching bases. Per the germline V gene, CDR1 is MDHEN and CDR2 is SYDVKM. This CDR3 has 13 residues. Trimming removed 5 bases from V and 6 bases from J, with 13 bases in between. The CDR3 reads CASSLTGLPEAFF. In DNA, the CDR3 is TGTGCCAGCAGTCTCACAGGTCTCCCTGAAGCTTTCTTT.

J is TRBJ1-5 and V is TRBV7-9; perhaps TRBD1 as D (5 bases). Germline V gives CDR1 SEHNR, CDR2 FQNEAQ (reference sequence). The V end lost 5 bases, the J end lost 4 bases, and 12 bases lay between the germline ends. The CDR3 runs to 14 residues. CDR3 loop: CASSPAGGNQPQHF. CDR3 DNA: TGTGCCAGCAGCCCCGCGGGGGGAAATCAGCCCCAGCATTTT.

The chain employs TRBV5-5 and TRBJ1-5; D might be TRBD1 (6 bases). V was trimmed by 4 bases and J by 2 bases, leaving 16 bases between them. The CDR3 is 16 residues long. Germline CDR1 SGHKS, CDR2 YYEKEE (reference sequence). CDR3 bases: TGTGCCAGCAGCCCTAACAGGGCCCCTCGCAATCAGCCCCAGCATTTT. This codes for CASSPNRAPRNQPQHF. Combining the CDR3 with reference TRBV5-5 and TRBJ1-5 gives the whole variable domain DAGVTQSPTHLIKTRGQQVTLRCSPISGHKSVSWYQQVLGQGPQFIFQYYEKEERGRGNFPDRFSARQFPNYSSELNVNALLLGDSALYLCASSPNRAPRNQPQHFGDGTRLSIL.

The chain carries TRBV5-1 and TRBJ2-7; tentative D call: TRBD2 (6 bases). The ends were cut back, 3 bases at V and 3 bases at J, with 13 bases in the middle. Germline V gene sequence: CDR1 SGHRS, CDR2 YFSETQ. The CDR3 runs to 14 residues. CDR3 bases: TGCGCCAGCAGCTCCTTCGGGGGACTCTACGAGCAGTACTTC. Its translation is CASSSFGGLYEQYF.

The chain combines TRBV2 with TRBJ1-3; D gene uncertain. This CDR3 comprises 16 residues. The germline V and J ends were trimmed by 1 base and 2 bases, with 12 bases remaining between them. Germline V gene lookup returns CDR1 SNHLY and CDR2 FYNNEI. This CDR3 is CASSEGPWNPGNTIYF. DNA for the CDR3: TGTGCCAGCAGTGAAGGACCCTGGAACCCTGGAAACACCATATATTTT.